This passage covers 20 T cell receptor beta chains from one sample sequenced in a study of T cell responses to AZD1222 COVID-19 vaccine. The protocol was immunoSEQ multiplex PCR, while the TCRdb copy is restricted to in-frame clones and leaves out a portion. The sample lists about 130,000 clones; 92% were seen once. The sequencing used peripheral blood, collected on day 0 of AZD1222 vaccination. The receptor set was obtained from an adult in good health.

For the CDR3, the DNA is TGTGCCTGCCGGAACTCTAACTATGGCTACACCTTC. It codes for CACRNSNYGYTF. This rearrangement joins TRBV19 to TRBJ1-2; D is unresolved. Trimming removed 11 bases from V and 0 bases from J, with 10 bases in between. The CDR3 is 12 amino acids. Germline values: CDR1 LNHDA, CDR2 SQIVND (reference sequence).

This clone appeared once. The chain uses TRBV10-3 and TRBJ2-3; no reliable D call. CDR3 length: 15 residues. Per germline, CDR1 ENHRY and CDR2 SYGVKD. V was shortened by 6 bases and J by 0 bases, with 13 bases between the two germline ends. The CDR3 sequence: CAISDQVLSTDTQYF. In nucleotides, the CDR3 is TGTGCCATCAGCGATCAGGTACTTAGCACAGATACGCAGTATTTT.

The J gene is TRBJ2-1, the V gene TRBV12-5, with 7 bases identical to TRBD1. The CDR3 runs 14 residues. V was pared by 1 base and J by 4 bases, with 1 base of the junction left unmatched. The V gene's germline CDR1 is LGHNT and CDR2 FRNRAP. The CDR3 region is CASGLGQGYNEQFF. The DNA for the CDR3 is TGTGCTAGTGGTTTGGGACAGGGTTACAATGAGCAGTTCTTC.

The J gene is TRBJ2-2, the V gene TRBV11-2; 7 bases agree with TRBD2. Looked up from germline, CDR1 is SGHAT and CDR2 is FQNNGV. CDR3 length equals 17 residues. V shed 4 bases, J shed 1 base, and the junction held 9 bases outside the gene matches. This CDR3 is CASSYPSAGVNTGELFF. The CDR3 nucleotides read TGTGCCAGCAGCTACCCCAGTGCGGGGGTGAACACCGGGGAGCTGTTTTTT.

This rearrangement joins TRBV2 to TRBJ2-2; TRBD1 matches at 7 bases. The CDR3 runs 13 residues. J lost 8 bases, V lost 6 bases, and 6 bases had no gene match. CDR1 is SNHLY and CDR2 is FYNNEI in the germline V gene. The CDR3 coding sequence is TGTGCCAGCAGGGACAACAGGGGAGGGGAGCTGTTTTTT. Translated: CASRDNRGGELFF.

V is TRBV19 and J is TRBJ2-3; D perhaps matches TRBD2 (6 bases). Germline CDR1 and CDR2: LNHDA and SQIVND (reference sequence). V lost 3 bases and J 2 bases, leaving 18 bases between the germline ends. This CDR3 spans 17 amino acids. CDR3 nucleotide sequence: TGTGCCAGTAGTATCGAGGGCCTCGGGACTCACACAGATACGCAGTATTTT. It yields the protein CASSIEGLGTHTDTQYF.

V is TRBV19 and J is TRBJ1-6, with no clear D. This CDR3 comprises 14 residues. CDR1 is LNHDA and CDR2 is SQIVND in the germline V gene (reference sequence). Trimming pared 4 bases from V and 7 bases from J, leaving 11 bases between. Written as DNA, the CDR3 is TGTGCCAGTAGTACGGACGGGCAAAATTCACCCCTCCACTTT. This translates into CASSTDGQNSPLHF. The whole variable domain, remainder taken from reference TRBV19 and TRBJ1-6, is DGGITQSPKYLFRKEGQNVTLSCEQNLNHDAMYWYRQDPGQGLRLIYYSQIVNDFQKGDIAEGYSVSREKKESFPLTVTSAQKNPTAFYLCASSTDGQNSPLHFGNGTRLTVT.

The chain uses TRBV30 and TRBJ2-7; TRBD2 matches 7 bases. This CDR3 region has 12 residues. Unmatched junction bases numbered 4, after V lost 8 bases and J lost 0 bases. The germline V gene encodes CDR1 GTSNPN and CDR2 SVGIG (reference sequence). The CDR3 protein is CAIRGDSYEQYF. The CDR3 DNA follows: TGTGCCATCCGGGGGGACTCCTACGAGCAGTACTTC.

V gene TRBV5-4 combines with J gene TRBJ2-5; perhaps D is TRBD1 or TRBD2 (5 bases each). In germline, CDR1 is SGHNT, CDR2 YYREEE (reference sequence). CDR3 size: 14 residues. V lost 0 bases and J lost 3, with 9 bases in between. The CDR3 nucleotides are TGTGCCAGCAGCTTGGACGGGACCGAAGAGACCCAGTACTTC. Protein: CASSLDGTEETQYF.

This chain joins TRBV20-1 and TRBJ2-5; D is unresolved. V shed 0 bases and J shed 4 bases, with 3 bases lying between them. The length of the CDR3 is 11 residues. From germline, CDR1 is DFQATT and CDR2 SNEGSKA (reference sequence). CDR3 DNA: TGCAGTGCTAGAGATCTAGAGACCCAGTACTTC. Its translation is CSARDLETQYF.

The chain is built from TRBV10-3 and TRBJ1-3; 8 bases map to TRBD1. Germline-derived CDR1 and CDR2 are ENHRY and SYGVKD. CDR3 size: 15 residues. After removal of 8 bases from V and 1 base from J, the junction contained 7 bases not matched to a gene. This chain's CDR3 is CAISSGGTSGNTIYF. The CDR3 region has the DNA TGTGCCATCTCTTCAGGGGGCACGTCTGGAAACACCATATATTTT.

This chain links TRBV3-1 (or the pseudogene TRBV3-2) with TRBJ2-1; possibly TRBD1 for D (5 bases). Trimming removed 1 base from V and 3 bases from J, with 13 bases in between. CDR1 and CDR2 (germline): LGHDT, YNNKEL (reference sequence). This CDR3 is 16 amino acids long. CDR3 amino acids: CASSQVRAGHYNEQFF. The CDR3 coding sequence is TGTGCCAGCAGCCAAGTTAGGGCAGGGCACTACAATGAGCAGTTCTTC.

This sequence joins TRBV5-1 and TRBJ2-7; the match to TRBD1 covers 7 bases. This CDR3 region has 15 residues. Germline CDR1 and CDR2: SGHRS and YFSETQ. J was trimmed by 1 base and V by 1 base; bases with no gene match: 5. The CDR3 loop is CASSLSGTASYEQYF. CDR3 in DNA: TGCGCCAGCAGCTTGTCCGGGACAGCGTCCTACGAGCAGTACTTC.

The chain employs TRBV5-1 and TRBJ1-5, with D possibly being TRBD1 (5 bases). The CDR3 consists of 14 residues. Trimming took 4 bases from V and 2 from J, leaving 10 bases between them. Germline-derived CDR1 and CDR2 are SGHRS and YFSETQ. The CDR3 DNA sequence: TGCGCCAGCAGCCGCGAGGGGCGCAATCAGCCCCAGCATTTT. It is translated as CASSREGRNQPQHF.

This chain links TRBV10-1 with TRBJ2-5, with D maybe TRBD2 (6 bases). The length of the CDR3 is 13 residues. The germline V gene encodes CDR1 WNHNN and CDR2 SYGVQD (reference sequence). V was shortened by 2 bases and J by 2 bases, with 6 bases between the two germline ends. This chain's CDR3 is CASSEGGQETQYF. The CDR3 coding sequence is TGCGCCAGCAGTGAGGGGGGGCAAGAGACCCAGTACTTC.

The rearrangement uses TRBV7-2 and TRBJ2-1; no firm D call. Germline assignment: CDR1 SGHTA and CDR2 FQGNSA. Deletions cut 4 bases from V and 12 bases from J, with 13 bases between. This CDR3 spans 12 amino acids. The CDR3 sequence is CASSSYRNWQFF. In DNA, the CDR3 is TGTGCCAGCAGCTCATACCGTAATTGGCAGTTCTTC.

V is TRBV19 and J is TRBJ2-5, with no clear D. The CDR3 extends over 11 amino acids. The germline V gene encodes CDR1 LNHDA and CDR2 SQIVND (reference sequence). Deletions cut 10 bases from V and 2 bases from J, with 8 bases between. The CDR3 sequence is CANESQETQYF. The DNA of the CDR3 is TGTGCCAATGAGTCGCAAGAGACCCAGTACTTC.

The sample holds one count of this clone. The CDR3 protein is CASSIDAPSGGVGELFF. In DNA form, the CDR3 reads TGTGCCAGTAGTATAGATGCCCCTAGCGGGGGGGTCGGGGAGCTGTTTTTT. This rearrangement joins TRBV19 to TRBJ2-2; 12 bases map to TRBD2. Unmatched junction bases numbered 6, after V lost 0 bases and J lost 7 bases. The CDR3 consists of 17 residues. In germline, CDR1 is LNHDA, CDR2 SQIVND (reference sequence).

The chain couples TRBV5-1 to TRBJ2-7; D is ambiguous. The CDR3 extends over 14 amino acids. CDR1 and CDR2 from the germline V gene are SGHRS and YFSETQ. Trimming took off 0 bases at V and 9 bases at J, with 16 bases between the two ends. CDR3 nucleotides: TGCGCCAGCAGCTTGGCTCCATTCCAAACGGCGCAGTACTTC. The encoded protein is CASSLAPFQTAQYF.

The sample holds a few counts of this clone. CDR3 coding DNA: TGTGCCAGCAGCTTCGCGGCTTGGGGGCGGGGGCTTTCCTACGAGCAGTACTTC. Amino acids: CASSFAAWGRGLSYEQYF. V gene TRBV7-9 combines with J gene TRBJ2-7, with D tentatively TRBD2 (7 bases). Germline values: CDR1 SEHNR, CDR2 FQNEAQ (reference sequence). The CDR3 loop spans 18 amino acids. The V end was cut by 3 bases, the J end by 1 base, with 22 bases between.